Each of the 32 T cell receptor beta chains below was sequenced from the same sample in a study of blood T cell repertoires in COVID-19. Some clones are missing from TCRdb's copy, which holds only in-frame ones; the method was immunoSEQ multiplex PCR. The sample holds roughly 200,000 clones, 82% seen once. Material: peripheral blood. These receptors all come from a woman in her sixties with COVID-19, enrolled during active disease.

The V gene is TRBV10-3, the J gene TRBJ2-3; TRBD1 might be the D (5 bases). Germline CDR1 and CDR2: ENHRY and SYGVKD. The CDR3 contains 15 residues. V was cut by 2 bases and J by 3 bases, with 12 bases left in between. The chain's CDR3 is CAISEGQLNTDTQYF. DNA for the CDR3: TGTGCCATCAGTGAGGGACAACTAAATACAGATACGCAGTATTTT.

The sample holds one count of this clone. CDR3 sequence reads: CASSLTRVPGNTIYF. The CDR3 nucleotides are TGTGCCAGCAGCCTTACCAGGGTCCCTGGAAACACCATATATTTT. This rearrangement joins TRBV14 to TRBJ1-3; TRBD1 might be the D (5 bases). The V gene lost 4 bases and the J gene lost 2 bases, with 12 bases spanning the gap. CDR1 and CDR2 from the germline V gene are SGHDN and FVKESK. The CDR3 loop spans 15 amino acids.

The chain is built from TRBV5-4 and TRBJ2-5; TRBD2 matches 10 bases. Germline V gene lookup returns CDR1 SGHNT and CDR2 YYREEE (reference sequence). CDR3 length: 16 amino acids. The ends lost 0 bases at V and 5 bases at J; junction bases unmatched: 7. DNA for the CDR3: TGTGCCAGCAGCTTGGGTGGACTAGCGGATTGGGAGACCCAGTACTTC. Its protein is CASSLGGLADWETQYF.

The CDR3 DNA reads as TGTGCCAGCAGTTTAGGAGGGGCGCAGTACGAGCAGTACTTC. As protein: CASSLGGAQYEQYF. This chain uses TRBV28 with TRBJ2-7, with D possibly TRBD2 on 6 matching bases. Germline V gene sequence: CDR1 MDHEN, CDR2 SYDVKM. The germline V and J ends were trimmed by 2 bases and 4 bases, with 12 bases remaining between them. CDR3 size: 14 residues.

V usage is TRBV7-8 and J usage is TRBJ2-3, with 9 bases lining up with TRBD2. Looked up from germline, CDR1 is SGHVS and CDR2 is FQNEAQ. V was clipped by 3 bases and J by 2 bases; unmatched bases: 3. This CDR3 is built from 15 residues. The CDR3 sequence is CASSLRGGDTDTQYF. In nucleotides, the CDR3 is TGTGCCAGCAGCTTGCGGGGGGGCGACACAGATACGCAGTATTTT.

This clone came up a few times. This chain joins TRBV5-6 and TRBJ2-2; weak D call: TRBD1 (6 bases). CDR1 is SGHDT, CDR2 YYEEEE, per germline. The CDR3 is 15 residues long. The germline V and J ends were trimmed by 8 bases and 5 bases, with 19 bases remaining between them. CDR3 in DNA: TGTGCCAGTTCTCCGGGACAACTTCTTACCGGGGAGCTGTTTTTT. This sequence encodes CASSPGQLLTGELFF. The full variable domain, with the rest looked up from reference TRBV5-6 and TRBJ2-2, is DAGVTQSPTHLIKTRGQQVTLRCSPKSGHDTVSWYQQALGQGPQFIFQYYEEEERQRGNFPDRFSGHQFPNYSSELNVNALLLGDSALYLCASSPGQLLTGELFFGEGSRLTVL.

In this sample, this clone turned up once. The chain combines TRBV27 with TRBJ1-2, with 9 bases matching TRBD1. The CDR3 loop spans 14 amino acids. V shed 3 bases, J shed 6 bases, and the junction held 5 bases outside the gene matches. Germline-derived CDR1 and CDR2 are MNHEY and SMNVEV (reference sequence). This CDR3 is CASSFRTGAHGYTF. CDR3 sequence (DNA): TGTGCCAGCAGTTTTAGGACAGGGGCACATGGCTACACCTTC.

This chain joins TRBV7-2 and TRBJ2-7; D perhaps matches TRBD2 (5 bases). V gave up 4 bases and J gave up 2 bases, with 9 bases separating them. This CDR3 comprises 13 residues. Per the germline V gene, CDR1 is SGHTA and CDR2 is FQGNSA. For the CDR3, the DNA is TGTGCCAGCAGCTGGACTCAAACCTACGAGCAGTACTTC. Amino acid sequence: CASSWTQTYEQYF. Supplemented by reference TRBV7-2 and TRBJ2-7, the full variable domain reads GAGVSQSPSNKVTEKGKDVELRCDPISGHTALYWYRQSLGQGLEFLIYFQGNSAPDKSGLPSDRFSAERTGGSVSTLTIQRTQQEDSAVYLCASSWTQTYEQYFGPGTRLTVT.

The chain couples TRBV5-6 to TRBJ2-5, with TRBD2 matching 11 bases. The CDR3 totals 13 residues. Germline lookup yields CDR1 SGHDT and CDR2 YYEEEE. Losses at the gene ends were 5 bases for V and 4 bases for J; bases not matched to a gene: 1. CDR3 coding DNA: TGTGCCAGCAGAGGGACTAGCGGAGAGACCCAGTACTTC. Its protein product is CASRGTSGETQYF. Full variable domain (rest looked up from reference TRBV5-6 and TRBJ2-5): DAGVTQSPTHLIKTRGQQVTLRCSPKSGHDTVSWYQQALGQGPQFIFQYYEEEERQRGNFPDRFSGHQFPNYSSELNVNALLLGDSALYLCASRGTSGETQYFGPGTRLLVL.

The chain links TRBV28 to TRBJ2-3; 8 nucleotides match TRBD1. Trimming took 5 bases from V and 5 from J; bases not matched to a gene: 12. The germline V gene has CDR1 MDHEN and CDR2 SYDVKM. The CDR3 loop spans 16 amino acids. In nucleotides, the CDR3 is TGTGCCAGCAGTCCTCAGGGGGCTAGGGACTTAGATACGCAGTATTTT. Its protein product is CASSPQGARDLDTQYF.

The chain employs TRBV6-5 and TRBJ1-2; TRBD1 matches 10 bases. Trimming took 6 bases from V and 4 from J; bases not matched to a gene: 8. The CDR3 sequence is 15 residues long. The germline V gene encodes CDR1 MNHEY and CDR2 SVGAGI. The chain's CDR3 is CASRATGGHGYGYTF. DNA of the CDR3: TGTGCCAGCAGGGCGACAGGGGGCCACGGCTATGGCTACACCTTC.

J is TRBJ1-6 and V is TRBV4-1, with no clear D. The CDR3 has 17 amino acids. Germline CDR1 and CDR2: MGHRA and YSYEKL. V lost 1 base, J lost 7 bases, and 17 bases lay in between. CDR3 sequence reads: CASSQGGNPGENSPLHF. The CDR3 DNA is TGCGCCAGCAGCCAAGGAGGAAACCCCGGGGAAAATTCACCCCTCCACTTT.

This clone was counted once. The V gene is TRBV7-2, the J gene TRBJ2-3; 8 bases align to TRBD1. V was clipped by 6 bases and J by 2 bases; unmatched bases: 10. The CDR3 extends over 16 amino acids. Germline CDR1 is SGHTA and CDR2 is FQGNSA. The CDR3 spells CASSRLPGQVTDTQYF. The CDR3 coding sequence is TGTGCCAGCAGTCGACTTCCGGGACAGGTCACAGATACGCAGTATTTT.

The J gene is TRBJ2-1, the V gene TRBV5-4, with 14 bases identical to TRBD2. Unmatched junction bases numbered 7, after V lost 2 bases and J lost 9 bases. Per the germline V gene, CDR1 is SGHNT and CDR2 is YYREEE (reference sequence). The CDR3 loop spans 16 amino acids. The CDR3 protein is CASSLSGLAGAGEQFF. Here the CDR3 DNA reads TGTGCCAGCAGCTTATCGGGACTAGCGGGGGCCGGTGAGCAGTTCTTC.

This clone was observed once. The junction and the germline gene differ at one end; a read error may be behind it. The genes are TRBV2 and TRBJ2-5; the D gene is possibly TRBD2 (5 bases). The CDR3 covers 14 residues. CDR1 is SNHLY and CDR2 is FYNNEI in the germline V gene. The DNA for the CDR3 is TGTGCCAGCGGTGAGTCGAGCGCGGGAGAGACCCAGTACTTC. It translates to CASGESSAGETQYF.

The chain has TRBV18 and TRBJ1-2; 9 bases map to TRBD1. The trim removed 4 bases at V and 4 bases at J, leaving 4 bases unmatched. The CDR3 is 14 residues long. The germline gives CDR1 KGHSH, CDR2 LQKENI. CDR3 residues: CASSQGQGIYGYTF. Written as DNA, the CDR3 is TGTGCCAGCTCACAAGGACAGGGGATCTATGGCTACACCTTC.

This clone appeared a few times. The CDR3 spells CASSQTQNQPQHF. The CDR3 DNA is TGTGCCAGCAGCCAAACGCAGAATCAGCCCCAGCATTTT. V is TRBV3-1 (or the pseudogene TRBV3-2) and J is TRBJ1-5; D is unclear. Looked up from germline, CDR1 is LGHDT and CDR2 is YNNKEL (reference sequence). This CDR3 has 13 amino acids. V was pared by 2 bases and J by 4 bases, with 6 bases between.

This clone occurred a few times. The chain links TRBV2 to TRBJ1-5; D uncertain. The CDR3 runs to 13 residues. Germline lookup yields CDR1 SNHLY and CDR2 FYNNEI. Trimming removed 7 bases at V and 6 bases at J, with 13 bases between. CDR3 coding DNA: TGTGCCAGCACCGAGGGTCTGGGTCAGCCCCAGCATTTT. Translating it yields CASTEGLGQPQHF.

The genes are TRBV7-8 and TRBJ2-4, with D perhaps TRBD2 (7 bases). V was clipped by 5 bases and J by 3 bases, with 14 bases between them. The CDR3 runs 15 residues. Germline values: CDR1 SGHVS, CDR2 FQNEAQ. CDR3 residues: CASSVGGGGKNIQYF. CDR3 in DNA: TGTGCCAGCAGCGTTGGGGGAGGGGGCAAAAACATTCAGTACTTC. Full variable domain (remainder filled in from reference TRBV7-8 and TRBJ2-4): GAGVSQSPRYKVAKRGQDVALRCDPISGHVSLFWYQQALGQGPEFLTYFQNEAQLDKSGLPSDRFFAERPEGSVSTLKIQRTQQEDSAVYLCASSVGGGGKNIQYFGAGTRLSVL.

J is TRBJ2-2 and V is TRBV18; 9 bases align to TRBD1. V trimming: 1 base; J trimming: 6 bases; junction bases outside the gene matches: 3. The CDR3 consists of 15 residues. CDR1 is KGHSH, CDR2 LQKENI, per germline. The CDR3 is CASSPLQGASGELFF. CDR3 DNA: TGTGCCAGCTCACCACTACAGGGGGCATCCGGGGAGCTGTTTTTT.

The sample holds a few counts of this clone. The genes are TRBV2 and TRBJ2-5; 11 bases are shared with TRBD1. The CDR3 consists of 15 residues. Per germline, CDR1 SNHLY and CDR2 FYNNEI. J gave up 4 bases and V 6 bases, and 7 bases lay outside the gene matches. The CDR3 is CASRVGTGGLETQYF. The CDR3 coding sequence is TGTGCCAGCAGAGTCGGGACAGGGGGGTTAGAGACCCAGTACTTC.

The gene calls are TRBV5-8 and TRBJ2-4, with D perhaps matching TRBD2 (6 bases). V lost 0 bases and J lost 0, with 16 bases in between. The CDR3 has 18 amino acids. Germline CDR1 SGHTS, CDR2 YDEGEE. The CDR3 DNA sequence: TGTGCCAGCAGCTTGGCCTTCCTTAGCGGACTAGCCAAAAACATTCAGTACTTC. This sequence encodes CASSLAFLSGLAKNIQYF.

This chain links TRBV19 with TRBJ1-4; the match to TRBD1 covers 7 bases. CDR1 and CDR2 (germline): LNHDA, SQIVND (reference sequence). CDR3 length equals 14 residues. Trimming at V came to 6 bases and at J to 8 bases, leaving 9 bases not matched to a gene. CDR3 nucleotides: TGTGCCAGTAGCCGGCAGGGGGTAGGGGAAAAACTGTTTTTT. It yields the protein CASSRQGVGEKLFF.

V gene TRBV29-1 combines with J gene TRBJ1-1; TRBD1 matches 7 bases. The CDR3 contains 13 residues. Germline loops: CDR1 SQVTM, CDR2 ANQGSEA. V lost 4 bases to trimming and J lost 6 bases; unmatched junction nucleotides: 8. The CDR3 region has the DNA TGCAGCGTTGCCTCCATTCAGGGGGCTGAAGCTTTCTTT. Protein sequence: CSVASIQGAEAFF.

This clone showed up just a few times. V usage is TRBV15 and J usage is TRBJ1-2; D uncertain. Trimming removed 1 base from V and 5 bases from J, with 11 bases in between. Germline V gives CDR1 LNHNV, CDR2 YYDKDF (reference sequence). This CDR3 is 14 amino acids long. CDR3 in amino acids: CATSRVEAAYGYTF. The CDR3, as DNA: TGTGCCACCAGCAGAGTTGAGGCAGCATATGGCTACACCTTC.

The chain couples TRBV5-1 to TRBJ2-7; 7 bases agree with TRBD2. CDR1 and CDR2 (germline): SGHRS, YFSETQ. V shed 4 bases and J 4 bases; nucleotides not matched to a gene: 14. The CDR3 spans 16 residues. Here the CDR3 reads CASSQFPGGVRYEQYV. The DNA for the CDR3 is TGCGCCAGCAGCCAATTTCCGGGGGGAGTGCGGTACGAGCAGTACGTC.

This rearrangement joins TRBV5-4 to TRBJ2-5, with D perhaps matching TRBD1 (6 bases). V lost 4 bases and J lost 1, with 14 bases in between. Germline V CDR1 and CDR2: SGHNT, YYREEE (reference sequence). The CDR3 extends over 15 amino acids. CDR3 amino acids: CASSPKDSLQETQYF. The CDR3 nucleotides are TGTGCCAGCAGCCCCAAGGACAGCCTCCAAGAGACCCAGTACTTC.

The rearrangement links TRBV5-8 to TRBJ1-2; possibly TRBD1 for D (5 bases). Germline loops: CDR1 SGHTS, CDR2 YDEGEE. Trimming took 0 bases from V and 8 from J, leaving 11 bases between them. The CDR3 extends over 13 amino acids. DNA for the CDR3: TGTGCCAGCAGCTTGGCGGGGGGAAGAGGCTACACCTTC. Translation: CASSLAGGRGYTF.

This clone was detected only a few times. This sequence joins TRBV5-1 and TRBJ1-6; 9 bases match TRBD1. The CDR3 runs 15 residues. Germline V gives CDR1 SGHRS, CDR2 YFSETQ. J was trimmed by 9 bases and V by 4 bases; bases with no gene match: 8. The CDR3 is CASSPGQGLGSPLHF. CDR3 coding DNA: TGCGCCAGCAGCCCAGGACAGGGGTTGGGTTCACCCCTCCACTTT.

The chain joins TRBV29-1 to TRBJ1-3; D gene unclear. CDR1 is SQVTM and CDR2 is ANQGSEA in the germline V gene. The CDR3 loop spans 14 amino acids. Trimming removed 1 base at V and 0 bases at J, with 7 bases between. In DNA, the CDR3 is TGCAGCGTTGAAGGAGATGCCTCTGGAAACACCATATATTTT. This codes for CSVEGDASGNTIYF.

The chain carries TRBV27 and TRBJ1-4, with a possible D match to TRBD1 (6 bases). Trimming cost V 3 bases and J 0 bases, with 11 bases left between them. The CDR3 runs to 16 residues. Per the germline V gene, CDR1 is MNHEY and CDR2 is SMNVEV (reference sequence). The CDR3 sequence is CASSFSTGPTNEKLFF. DNA for the CDR3: TGTGCCAGCAGTTTCTCCACAGGGCCAACTAATGAAAAACTGTTTTTT.

Notes on this clone: This specimen includes other DNA sequences encoding the same CDR3. The chain recombines TRBV28 with TRBJ2-7; D is undetermined. Trimming shortened V by 3 bases and J by 4 bases, and 4 bases separated the two germline ends. The CDR3 length is 11 residues. Per germline, CDR1 MDHEN and CDR2 SYDVKM. The CDR3 nucleotides read TGTGCCAGCAGTTTGAGGTACGAGCAGTACTTC. Its translation: CASSLRYEQYF.